Listed below are T cell receptor beta chains from one sample, sequenced in a study of T cell changes during pregnancy in multiple sclerosis. Measured with immunoSEQ multiplex PCR; TCRdb has only the in-frame clones, and not every one. The data hold approximately 44,000 clones, with 90% observed a single time. The sample in question was CD4+ T cells from peripheral blood mononuclear cells, obtained before pregnancy. Receptor source: a female donor with multiple sclerosis, enrolled in a pregnancy study. The CDR3 runs from the conserved cysteine through the conserved F or W. D genes are given only for firm matches. Only part of the rows carry a size: once, few, many, or a class if the clone is expanded.

TRBV29-1	.	.	TRBJ1-1	CSVYLIGNTEAFF	TGCAGCGTTTACCTTATTGGCAACACTGAAGCTTTCTTT
TRBV7-3	.	TRBD1	TRBJ2-1	CASSWDRGSYNEQFF	TGTGCCAGCAGCTGGGACAGGGGCTCCTACAATGAGCAGTTCTTC
TRBV28	.	TRBD1	TRBJ1-1	CASSFGQEGNTEAFF	TGTGCCAGCAGTTTTGGACAGGAGGGGAACACTGAAGCTTTCTTT
TRBV28	.	TRBD2	TRBJ2-1	CASTHPVIWRGGSEQFF	TGTGCCAGCACACATCCGGTTATATGGCGGGGGGGCAGTGAGCAGTTCTTC
TRBV5-1	.	.	TRBJ2-1	CASSTGTYNEQFF	TGCGCCAGCAGCACCGGGACCTACAATGAGCAGTTCTTC
TRBV7-9	once	TRBD1	TRBJ1-2	CASSSRQGKYGYTF	TGTGCCAGCAGCTCTAGACAGGGAAAATATGGCTACACCTTC
TRBV25-1	.	.	TRBJ2-7	CASSSLVSYEQYF	TGTGCCAGCAGTTCACTAGTTTCCTACGAGCAGTACTTC
TRBV4-2	.	TRBD1	TRBJ1-1	CASSRTRQGMDEAFF	TGTGCCAGCAGCCGCACACGACAGGGAATGGATGAAGCTTTCTTT
TRBV7-8	once	TRBD1	TRBJ2-5	CASNSPGGDRETQYF	TGTGCCAGCAACTCCCCTGGAGGGGACAGGGAGACCCAGTACTTC
TRBV6-5	.	TRBD1	TRBJ1-6	CASSTTGDPLHF	TGTGCCAGCAGTACCACAGGGGACCCCCTCCACTTT
TRBV7-2	few	TRBD2	TRBJ2-5	CASSLGLAGIGETQYF	TGTGCCAGCAGCTTAGGACTAGCGGGGATCGGGGAGACCCAGTACTTC
TRBV19	.	.	TRBJ1-1	CASSIIGMNTEAFF	TGTGCCAGTAGTATAATCGGGATGAACACTGAAGCTTTCTTT
TRBV27	.	.	TRBJ2-7	CASSSRGGALYEQYF	TGTGCCAGCAGTTCACGGGGCGGGGCCCTATACGAGCAGTACTTC
TRBV5-8	.	.	TRBJ2-6	CASSLPQGGSGANVLTF	TGTGCCAGCAGCTTGCCACAGGGTGGATCTGGGGCCAACGTCCTGACTTTC
TRBV4-1	.	TRBD1	TRBJ1-1	CASSQDYRGNTEAFF	TGCGCCAGCAGCCAAGATTACAGGGGGAACACTGAAGCTTTCTTT
TRBV7-6	.	TRBD1	TRBJ1-1	CASSLASHTGGFSEAFF	TGTGCCAGCAGCTTGGCCTCCCATACAGGGGGCTTTAGTGAAGCTTTCTTT
TRBV6-6	.	.	TRBJ2-1	CASRGTLGEQFF	TGTGCCAGCCGAGGGACTTTAGGTGAGCAGTTCTTC
TRBV5-4	.	TRBD2	TRBJ2-1	CASRLGSGGPPFNNEQFF	TGTGCCAGCAGGTTGGGGAGCGGGGGGCCCCCCTTTAACAATGAGCAGTTCTTC
TRBV6-1	.	.	TRBJ1-5	CASNEGDNQPQHF	TGTGCCAGCAACGAAGGGGACAATCAGCCCCAGCATTTT
TRBV4-1	.	.	TRBJ2-1	CASSQWTQGHNEQFF	TGCGCCAGCAGCCAATGGACACAGGGCCACAATGAGCAGTTCTTC
TRBV5-1	.	.	TRBJ2-7	CASSTSPGTYEQYF	TGCGCCAGCAGTACTAGCCCGGGCACCTACGAGCAGTACTTC
TRBV6-1	.	TRBD2	TRBJ2-2	CASSEAGGGTGELFF	TGTGCCAGCAGTGAAGCTGGGGGGGGGACCGGGGAGCTGTTTTTT
TRBV29-1	.	TRBD1	TRBJ2-7	CSVTGATEQYF	TGCAGCGTAACAGGGGCTACCGAGCAGTACTTC
TRBV6-6	.	.	TRBJ1-3	CASSYFGRDGNTIYF	TGTGCCAGCAGTTACTTCGGCAGGGATGGAAACACCATATATTTT
TRBV10-3	.	.	TRBJ2-1	CATQTQSSYNEQFF	TGTGCCACCCAAACACAGAGCTCCTACAATGAGCAGTTCTTC
TRBV28	once	TRBD2	TRBJ2-1	CASSSPWAGGPDEQFF	TGTGCCAGCAGTTCCCCCTGGGCGGGAGGGCCGGATGAGCAGTTCTTC
TRBV6-6	.	.	TRBJ1-4	CASSYGQGREKLFF	TGTGCCAGCAGTTACGGGCAGGGGCGGGAAAAACTGTTTTTT
TRBV29-1	few	.	TRBJ1-2	CSVDRDAGYGYTF	TGCAGCGTTGACAGGGATGCAGGCTATGGCTACACCTTC
TRBV7-2	.	TRBD2	TRBJ2-1	CASSQTTSGGSQFF	TGTGCCAGCAGCCAGACTACTAGCGGGGGGTCTCAGTTCTTC
TRBV2	many	.	TRBJ2-2	CASSGTPRVLAGELFF	TGTGCCAGCAGTGGGACACCGAGAGTATTGGCCGGGGAGCTGTTTTTT
TRBV4-2	once	TRBD2	TRBJ2-5	CASSQGTSGNLETQYF	TGTGCCAGCAGCCAAGGGACTAGCGGGAACCTAGAGACCCAGTACTTC
TRBV21-1	.	.	TRBJ1-5	CASSGRGTNQPQHF	TGTGCCAGCAGCGGGAGAGGAACTAATCAGCCCCAGCATTTT
TRBV6-1	.	.	TRBJ1-3	CAYKGGSSGNTIYF	TGTGCCTATAAGGGAGGCAGCTCTGGAAACACCATATATTTT
TRBV19	.	TRBD2	TRBJ2-3	CASKGRGSTDTQYF	TGTGCCAGTAAGGGGAGGGGAAGCACAGATACGCAGTATTTT
TRBV7-9	.	TRBD2	TRBJ2-3	CASSLFSGRGTDTQYF	TGTGCCAGCAGCTTATTTAGCGGGAGGGGCACAGATACGCAGTATTTT
TRBV6-5	once	.	TRBJ1-5	CASTRNPNQPQHF	TGTGCCAGCACCCGTAATCCTAATCAGCCCCAGCATTTT
TRBV4-1	.	.	TRBJ1-5	CASSQEWQANQPQHF	TGCGCCAGCAGCCAAGAGTGGCAGGCCAATCAGCCCCAGCATTTT
TRBV29-1	few	TRBD1	TRBJ1-1	CSGTGLSTEAFF	TGCAGCGGGACAGGGCTCTCCACTGAAGCTTTCTTT
TRBV19	.	.	TRBJ2-1	CASSRAVHNEQFF	TGTGCCAGTAGTAGGGCAGTCCACAATGAGCAGTTCTTC
TRBV9	.	.	TRBJ2-1	CASSVSILGLNNEQFF	TGTGCCAGCAGCGTAAGCATACTAGGGCTCAACAATGAGCAGTTCTTC